The 20 T cell receptor beta chains in this list originate from one sample, sequenced in a study of cytomegalovirus exposure and HLA in healthy donors. Primers for the PCR totalled 60 Vbeta and 13 Jbeta. Measured with immunoSEQ multiplex PCR; TCRdb has only the in-frame clones, and not every one. The table records approximately 140,000 clones, about 78% of them present only once. Sequenced: PBMCs. The receptors derive from a man in his late teens or twenties in good health and CMV-seronegative.

V gene TRBV7-3 combines with J gene TRBJ2-5, with a tentative D call TRBD2 (7 bases). CDR3 size: 14 residues. V lost 5 bases and J 4 bases, leaving 14 bases between the germline ends. Per germline, CDR1 SGHTA and CDR2 FQGTGA. This CDR3 is CASSPGGRGETQYF. DNA of the CDR3: TGTGCCAGCAGCCCGGGGGGCAGGGGAGAGACCCAGTACTTC. The entire variable domain, with the rest obtained from reference TRBV7-3 and TRBJ2-5, is as follows: GAGVSQTPSNKVTEKGKYVELRCDPISGHTALYWYRQSLGQGPEFLIYFQGTGAADDSGLPNDRFFAVRPEGSVSTLKIQRTERGDSAVYLCASSPGGRGETQYFGPGTRLLVL.

The V and J genes are TRBV10-1 and TRBJ1-5; 7 bases align to TRBD1. Looked up from germline, CDR1 is WNHNN and CDR2 is SYGVQD (reference sequence). CDR3 length: 13 residues. J gave up 6 bases and V 5 bases, and 4 bases lay outside the gene matches. The CDR3 sequence is CASSTGVGQPQHF. Written as DNA, the CDR3 is TGCGCCAGCAGTACAGGGGTGGGTCAGCCCCAGCATTTT.

The chain recombines TRBV10-1 with TRBJ2-2; D perhaps matches TRBD1 (6 bases). V lost 5 bases, J lost 5 bases, and 12 bases lay in between. In germline, CDR1 is WNHNN, CDR2 SYGVQD (reference sequence). The CDR3 totals 14 residues. This CDR3 reads CASSMGARTGELFF. The CDR3 DNA reads as TGCGCCAGCAGTATGGGGGCTCGAACCGGGGAGCTGTTTTTT.

The sample holds one count of this clone. The rearrangement joins TRBV28 to TRBJ1-2; D might be TRBD1 (5 bases). Germline values: CDR1 MDHEN, CDR2 SYDVKM. Trimming shortened V by 6 bases and J by 4 bases, and 12 bases separated the two germline ends. CDR3 length equals 13 residues. The CDR3 region is CASRQGGVYGYTF. CDR3 bases: TGTGCCAGCAGGCAGGGAGGCGTCTATGGCTACACCTTC.

J is TRBJ1-5 and V is TRBV28; D call uncertain. V was cut by 2 bases and J by 9 bases, with 2 bases left in between. CDR1 is MDHEN and CDR2 is SYDVKM in the germline V gene. This CDR3 has 10 amino acids. Here the CDR3 DNA reads TGTGCCAGCAGTTTACGGCCCCAGCATTTT. This sequence encodes CASSLRPQHF. The variable domain in full, with the rest retrieved from reference TRBV28 and TRBJ1-5, is DVKVTQSSRYLVKRTGEKVFLECVQDMDHENMFWYRQDPGLGLRLIYFSYDVKMKEKGDIPEGYSVSREKKERFSLILESASTNQTSMYLCASSLRPQHFGDGTRLSIL.

The rearrangement joins TRBV5-6 to TRBJ2-7, with D perhaps matching TRBD1 (5 bases). The CDR3 runs 13 residues. CDR1 is SGHDT, CDR2 YYEEEE, per germline. Trimming left V 0 bases short and J 3 bases short, with 7 bases between. CDR3 loop: CASSLVRGYEQYF. The CDR3 nucleotides read TGTGCCAGCAGCTTGGTAAGGGGCTACGAGCAGTACTTC.

This clone was seen only once. The chain is built from TRBV6-1 and TRBJ1-1; D is perhaps TRBD1 (6 bases). Trimming removed 6 bases from V and 1 base from J, with 9 bases in between. CDR1 is MNHNS and CDR2 is SASEGT in the germline V gene. The CDR3 has 13 residues. CDR3 loop: CASSAGENTEAFF. CDR3 in DNA: TGTGCCAGCAGCGCAGGGGAGAACACTGAAGCTTTCTTT.

CDR3 DNA: TGTGCTAGTGGTTTGGTACTAGACAGGGGAAGCAATGAGCAGTTCTTC. This sequence encodes CASGLVLDRGSNEQFF. This chain links TRBV12-5 with TRBJ2-1, with 8 bases lining up with TRBD1. The CDR3 has 16 amino acids. The J segment lost 6 bases and the V segment lost 0 bases, leaving 7 bases of the junction unmatched. The germline V gene has CDR1 LGHNT and CDR2 FRNRAP.

V gene TRBV9 combines with J gene TRBJ1-2, with D tentatively TRBD1 (6 bases). This CDR3 comprises 15 residues. Germline assignment: CDR1 SGDLS and CDR2 YYNGEE. Deletions cut 4 bases from V and 0 bases from J, with 13 bases between. In nucleotides, the CDR3 is TGTGCCAGCAGCCCCGGGACACCCCCTAACTATGGCTACACCTTC. Its protein is CASSPGTPPNYGYTF.

The chain uses TRBV10-3 and TRBJ2-5, with D unresolved. Looked up from germline, CDR1 is ENHRY and CDR2 is SYGVKD. This CDR3 is built from 11 residues. V shed 5 bases and J shed 2 bases, with 3 bases lying between them. CDR3 region: CAISIQETQYF. CDR3 nucleotide sequence: TGTGCCATCAGTATACAAGAGACCCAGTACTTC.

V gene TRBV29-1 combines with J gene TRBJ2-7; D perhaps matches TRBD1 (5 bases). The germline V gene encodes CDR1 SQVTM and CDR2 ANQGSEA. The CDR3 has 13 residues. Trimming took 7 bases from V and 0 from J, leaving 13 bases between them. The CDR3 bases are TGCAGCGCCACTTCTGGGGCCTCCTACGAGCAGTACTTC. This gives the protein CSATSGASYEQYF.

The chain is built from TRBV25-1 and TRBJ1-2; D is uncertain. V was trimmed by 3 bases and J by 6 bases, leaving 11 bases between them. The CDR3 runs 13 residues. Germline CDR1 is MGHDK and CDR2 is SYGVNS. The CDR3 here is CASSERRWNGYTF. The CDR3, as DNA: TGTGCCAGCAGTGAGCGCAGGTGGAATGGCTACACCTTC.

The chain links TRBV5-4 to TRBJ2-6, with D perhaps TRBD1 (7 bases). The germline V gene encodes CDR1 SGHNT and CDR2 YYREEE (reference sequence). Trimming left V 6 bases short and J 1 base short, with 17 bases between. The CDR3 totals 17 residues. The DNA for the CDR3 is TGTGCCAGCATCCAGACAGGGCGGGGATCTGGGGCCAACGTCCTGACTTTC. Its translation is CASIQTGRGSGANVLTF.

This sequence joins TRBV6-5 and TRBJ1-1; the D gene is possibly TRBD1 (5 bases). Trimming left V 4 bases short and J 1 base short, with 10 bases between. The germline gives CDR1 MNHEY, CDR2 SVGAGI. The CDR3 loop spans 14 amino acids. In DNA form, the CDR3 reads TGTGCCAGCAGTTTCTCACAGGCGAACACTGAAGCTTTCTTT. Its translation: CASSFSQANTEAFF.

J is TRBJ1-1 and V is TRBV2, with 9 bases matching TRBD1. The V and J ends lost 6 bases and 5 bases, in that order; junction bases with no gene match: 13. The CDR3 length is 16 residues. CDR1 and CDR2 (germline): SNHLY, FYNNEI. CDR3 bases: TGTGCCAGCAGCGACCCGGGACAGGGATTAAGGACTGAAGCTTTCTTT. Translated: CASSDPGQGLRTEAFF.

This chain links TRBV19 with TRBJ2-1; TRBD2 aligns across 7 bases. The germline CDR1 and CDR2 sequences are LNHDA and SQIVND (reference sequence). CDR3 length: 17 residues. V lost 1 base, J lost 1 base, and 7 bases stayed unmatched. The CDR3 DNA reads as TGTGCCAGTAGTATAGCCGCCCTACTAGCGTCCTACAATGAGCAGTTCTTC. It codes for CASSIAALLASYNEQFF.

The chain carries TRBV19 and TRBJ1-2; possible D gene TRBD1, 5 bases. The CDR3 sequence is 16 residues long. CDR1 LNHDA and CDR2 SQIVND come from the germline V gene (reference sequence). Trimming cost V 7 bases and J 2 bases, with 20 bases left between them. The CDR3 is CASTGIVPIGNYGYTF. CDR3 bases: TGTGCCAGTACAGGGATCGTCCCGATTGGCAACTATGGCTACACCTTC.

This clone occurred a few times. The chain links TRBV7-2 to TRBJ2-1; D might be TRBD2 (5 bases). V dropped 4 bases and J dropped 0 bases, with 13 bases sitting between them. CDR1 is SGHTA, CDR2 FQGNSA, per germline. The CDR3 covers 16 residues. In DNA, the CDR3 is TGTGCCAGCAGCTCCGTGCCGGGGAGCTCCTACAATGAGCAGTTCTTC. Residues: CASSSVPGSSYNEQFF.

The chain couples TRBV19 to TRBJ2-3, with 7 bases lining up with TRBD1. The V segment lost 4 bases and the J segment 3 bases; nucleotides outside the gene matches: 7. Looked up from germline, CDR1 is LNHDA and CDR2 is SQIVND (reference sequence). This CDR3 comprises 15 residues. The DNA for the CDR3 is TGTGCCAGTAGTACTTTGGGACAGTCAACAGATACGCAGTATTTT. This sequence encodes CASSTLGQSTDTQYF. Full variable domain (outside the CDR3, taken from reference TRBV19 and TRBJ2-3): DGGITQSPKYLFRKEGQNVTLSCEQNLNHDAMYWYRQDPGQGLRLIYYSQIVNDFQKGDIAEGYSVSREKKESFPLTVTSAQKNPTAFYLCASSTLGQSTDTQYFGPGTRLTVL.

V is TRBV10-3 and J is TRBJ1-2; 7 bases align to TRBD1. This CDR3 has 13 residues. CDR1 is ENHRY, CDR2 SYGVKD, per germline. J lost 2 bases, V lost 9 bases, and 6 bases had no gene match. Written as DNA, the CDR3 is TGTGCCATTGGGACAGACTTGAACTATGGCTACACCTTC. Its protein is CAIGTDLNYGYTF.